Listed below are T cell receptor beta chains from one sample, sequenced in a study of neurological immune-mediated disorders. From the 5' RACE reads, TCRdb called clonotypes with MiXCR, one entry per CDR3 protein. The table lists fewer than 85,000 distinct CDR3 sequences, roughly a sixth of them singletons, with approximately 15% in the top ten. The sample taken for sequencing was PBMCs. The receptors here all came from a woman aged 40 to 50 in good health. CDR3s include the opening cysteine and the closing phenylalanine or tryptophan. The D gene is left open where the match is weak. Part of the rows lack a size; the others show once, few, many or a class for expanded clones.

cdr3_length: 14; clone_size: medium-sized; j_call: TRBJ1-2; v_call: TRBV5-5; d_call: NA; cdr3_aa: CASSLMAYEHGYTF; cdr3_nt: TGTGCCAGCAGCTTGATGGCTTATGAGCATGGCTACACCTTC
cdr3_length: 14; clone_size: many; j_call: TRBJ1-1; v_call: TRBV7-2; d_call: NA; cdr3_aa: CASSRPEGNTEAFF; cdr3_nt: TGTGCCAGCAGCCGTCCGGAGGGGAACACTGAAGCTTTCTTT
cdr3_length: 13; clone_size: many; j_call: TRBJ1-4; v_call: TRBV28; d_call: NA; cdr3_aa: CASLSRGNEKLFF; cdr3_nt: TGTGCCAGTTTGAGCAGGGGAAATGAAAAACTGTTTTTT
cdr3_length: 16; clone_size: NA; j_call: TRBJ2-3; v_call: TRBV6-5; d_call: NA; cdr3_aa: CASSYGTPVYTDTQYF; cdr3_nt: TGTGCCAGCAGTTACGGGACACCCGTTTACACAGATACGCAGTATTTT
cdr3_length: 14; clone_size: many; j_call: TRBJ2-7; v_call: TRBV20-1; d_call: TRBD2; cdr3_aa: CSARDPRGGGEQYF; cdr3_nt: TGCAGTGCTAGAGATCCCCGGGGGGGCGGCGAGCAGTACTTC
cdr3_length: 16; clone_size: NA; j_call: TRBJ2-3; v_call: TRBV6-5; d_call: NA; cdr3_aa: CASSTLSSQPRGTQYF; cdr3_nt: TGTGCCAGCAGTACCCTCTCCTCCCAGCCCCGCGGTACGCAGTATTTT
cdr3_length: 15; clone_size: NA; j_call: TRBJ1-1; v_call: TRBV24-1; d_call: TRBD1; cdr3_aa: CATSDLWDRDTEAFF; cdr3_nt: TGTGCCACCAGTGACCTTTGGGACAGGGACACTGAAGCTTTCTTT
cdr3_length: 13; clone_size: few; j_call: TRBJ2-7; v_call: TRBV29-1; d_call: NA; cdr3_aa: CSVREAGEGEQYF; cdr3_nt: TGCAGCGTCCGAGAGGCAGGGGAGGGCGAGCAGTACTTC
cdr3_length: 15; clone_size: many; j_call: TRBJ2-1; v_call: TRBV5-1; d_call: NA; cdr3_aa: CASKMAGASYNEQFF; cdr3_nt: TGCGCCAGCAAAATGGCGGGGGCCTCCTACAATGAGCAGTTCTTC
cdr3_length: 17; clone_size: many; j_call: TRBJ2-2; v_call: TRBV7-2; d_call: TRBD2; cdr3_aa: CASSLTWAGENTGELFF; cdr3_nt: TGTGCCAGCAGCTTAACTTGGGCGGGGGAGAACACCGGGGAGCTGTTTTTT
cdr3_length: 12; clone_size: many; j_call: TRBJ2-1; v_call: TRBV20-1; d_call: NA; cdr3_aa: CSARGAGNEQFF; cdr3_nt: TGCAGTGCTAGGGGGGCTGGTAATGAGCAGTTCTTC